One TCR beta chain is described in this entry. The CDR3 length is 16 residues. Trimming took 0 bases from V and 0 from J, leaving 12 bases between them. CDR1 LGHNT and CDR2 FRNRAP come from the germline V gene. Clones were read by immunoSEQ multiplex PCR, and TCRdb kept only the in-frame ones, dropping some. The sample includes more than 90,000 clones, 86% of them seen just once. This specimen comes from a study of cytomegalovirus exposure and HLA in healthy donors. The clonotype originates from a man between 18 and 35 years old in good health and CMV-seronegative. Sequenced material: PBMCs. The chain carries TRBV12-5 and TRBJ2-7; TRBD2 is a possible D gene (6 bases). The CDR3 DNA reads TGTGCTAGTGGTTTGGTTAGTCTAGCGCACTCCTACGAGCAGTACTTC. Encoded protein: CASGLVSLAHSYEQYF.